This entry lists 15 T cell receptor beta chains sequenced from one sample in a study of patients and donors after allogeneic stem cell transplantation. TCRdb called the RT-PCR reads again in MiXCR, with one record for every CDR3 protein. The sample includes about 160,000 distinct CDR3 sequences, about 40% of them seen just once. What was sequenced was blood, either unsorted or a sorted T cell fraction (not recorded which). The receptors were sampled from a human donor who was either an allogeneic HSCT recipient or a stem cell or donor lymphocyte infusion donor (not recorded which). It is not recorded whose cells these are; they may come from a transplant donor.

This clonotype was detected only a few times. This chain links TRBV9 with TRBJ2-1; D might be TRBD1 (6 bases). This CDR3 has 15 residues. Germline-derived CDR1 and CDR2 are SGDLS and YYNGEE. V lost 2 bases, J lost 10 bases, and 19 bases lay in between. The CDR3, as DNA: TGTGCCAGCAGCGTGGGGGCGGAACCTTGGGGAGAGCAGTTCTTC. Translation: CASSVGAEPWGEQFF. The full variable domain, with the rest looked up from reference TRBV9 and TRBJ2-1, is DSGVTQTPKHLITATGQRVTLRCSPRSGDLSVYWYQQSLDQGLQFLIQYYNGEERAKGNILERFSAQQFPDLHSELNLSSLELGDSALYFCASSVGAEPWGEQFFGPGTRLTVL.

This clonotype has a handful of counts. The rearrangement joins TRBV6-1 to TRBJ1-5; 7 positions agree with TRBD1. J was trimmed by 6 bases and V by 7 bases; bases with no gene match: 9. Per the germline V gene, CDR1 is MNHNS and CDR2 is SASEGT. This CDR3 spans 14 amino acids. For the CDR3, the DNA is TGTGCCAGCACCCGGAGAGGGGGCGGTCAGCCCCAGCATTTT. Its translation is CASTRRGGGQPQHF.

This clonotype was seen only a few times. The V gene is TRBV12-3 or TRBV12-4, the J gene TRBJ1-1, with TRBD1 matching over 9 bases. Trimming took 7 bases from V and 3 from J; bases not matched to a gene: 9. The CDR3 has 15 amino acids. The CDR3 sequence is CASTPDRGGDTEAFF. The CDR3 DNA is TGTGCCAGCACCCCGGACAGGGGCGGTGACACTGAAGCTTTCTTT.

This chain uses TRBV3-1 with TRBJ2-3; 8 nucleotides match TRBD1. CDR3 length: 17 amino acids. With 4 bases clipped from V and 2 bases from J, the junction kept 11 bases outside the gene matches. Germline V gene lookup returns CDR1 LGHDT and CDR2 YNNKEL (reference sequence). In DNA form, the CDR3 reads TGTGCCAGCAGCCCCCACAGGGGGGTGAGGCCCACAGATACGCAGTATTTT. Amino acid sequence: CASSPHRGVRPTDTQYF.

The chain recombines TRBV7-2 with TRBJ2-2, with D unresolved. This CDR3 is 11 amino acids long. From germline, CDR1 is SGHTA and CDR2 FQGNSA. Trimming cost V 3 bases and J 13 bases, with 9 bases left between them. The CDR3 sequence: CASSFGERLFF. CDR3 nucleotide sequence: TGTGCCAGCAGCTTTGGGGAACGGCTGTTTTTT.

This clonotype was detected a few times. J is TRBJ1-3 and V is TRBV11-2; TRBD1 matches at 9 bases. Trimming at V came to 4 bases and at J to 6 bases, leaving 4 bases not matched to a gene. Germline CDR1 is SGHAT and CDR2 is FQNNGV. The CDR3 contains 14 residues. CDR3 sequence: CASSSRDRENTIYF. CDR3 coding DNA: TGTGCCAGCAGCTCCCGGGACAGGGAAAACACCATATATTTT.

This clonotype was counted between two and nine times. The rearrangement links TRBV7-2 to TRBJ1-5; no clear D. Trimming removed 4 bases at V and 4 bases at J, with 14 bases between. CDR1 is SGHTA, CDR2 FQGNSA, per germline. The CDR3 totals 15 residues. CDR3 sequence (DNA): TGTGCCAGCAGCTCCCACTCATCGACTAATCAGCCCCAGCATTTT. It encodes CASSSHSSTNQPQHF.

V and J are TRBV4-3 and TRBJ2-3; D might be TRBD1 (5 bases). Germline V gene lookup returns CDR1 LGHNA and CDR2 YSLEER. CDR3 length: 15 residues. With 3 bases removed from V and 3 bases from J, the gap between germline ends came to 13 bases. The CDR3, as DNA: TGCGCCAGCAGCCATCTCTGGGGCGTGACAGATACGCAGTATTTT. The encoded protein is CASSHLWGVTDTQYF.

Details on this clonotype: One junction end disagrees with the germline gene, perhaps due to a read error. The CDR3 nucleotides read TGCGCCAGCAGCCAAGATAGCAGGAAGAATTTACCCCTCCACTTT. As protein: CASSQDSRKNLPLHF. The genes are TRBV4-3 and TRBJ1-6, with no clear D. The CDR3 is made up of 15 amino acids. Germline V gene data show CDR1 as LGHNA and CDR2 as YSLEER.

This sequence joins TRBV12-3 or TRBV12-4 and TRBJ2-1; D is undetermined. Trimming left V 3 bases short and J 1 base short, with 10 bases between. The CDR3 sequence is 15 residues long. The CDR3 coding sequence is TGTGCCAGCAGTTTTGCCCTTGCTTCCTACAATGAGCAGTTCTTC. As protein: CASSFALASYNEQFF.

The chain links TRBV11-2 to TRBJ1-6, with a weak D call TRBD1 (5 bases). Germline CDR1 is SGHAT and CDR2 is FQNNGV. The CDR3 sequence is 14 residues long. V was clipped by 1 base and J by 10 bases, with 11 bases between them. CDR3 protein: CASSLGNGGSPLHF. The CDR3 DNA follows: TGTGCCAGCAGCTTAGGGAATGGGGGATCACCCCTCCACTTT.

The rearrangement joins TRBV28 to TRBJ1-1; 7 bases match TRBD1. V lost 4 bases, J lost 4 bases, and 9 bases stayed unmatched. The length of the CDR3 is 15 residues. Germline assignment: CDR1 MDHEN and CDR2 SYDVKM. The CDR3 DNA reads as TGTGCCAGCAGTTCAGAGGACAGGATCGGCACTGAAGCTTTCTTT. It specifies CASSSEDRIGTEAFF.

This chain connects TRBV5-1 to TRBJ2-1, with 14 bases lining up with TRBD2. J gave up 3 bases and V 4 bases, and 3 bases lay outside the gene matches. Germline V gives CDR1 SGHRS, CDR2 YFSETQ. CDR3 size: 16 residues. CDR3 sequence: CASSPTSGGVYNEQFF. The CDR3 nucleotides are TGCGCCAGCAGCCCGACTAGCGGGGGGGTCTACAATGAGCAGTTCTTC. The full variable domain, with the rest looked up from reference TRBV5-1 and TRBJ2-1, is KAGVTQTPRYLIKTRGQQVTLSCSPISGHRSVSWYQQTPGQGLQFLFEYFSETQRNKGNFPGRFSGRQFSNSRSEMNVSTLELGDSALYLCASSPTSGGVYNEQFFGPGTRLTVL.

The chain has TRBV29-1 and TRBJ1-2, with 10 bases that match TRBD1. V shed 6 bases, J shed 8 bases, and the junction held 12 bases outside the gene matches. CDR3 length: 14 residues. Germline V gene sequence: CDR1 SQVTM, CDR2 ANQGSEA. CDR3 protein: CSVTNRQGAEGYTF. DNA for the CDR3: TGCAGCGTCACCAATCGACAGGGGGCAGAAGGCTACACCTTC.

The chain recombines TRBV19 with TRBJ1-1; the D gene is possibly TRBD1 (5 bases). V shed 6 bases and J shed 4 bases, with 12 bases lying between them. CDR1 LNHDA and CDR2 SQIVND come from the germline V gene (reference sequence). The CDR3 has 13 amino acids. The CDR3 region has the DNA TGTGCCAGTAGCCCTCCGGGGGGCACTGAAGCTTTCTTT. Translating gives CASSPPGGTEAFF.